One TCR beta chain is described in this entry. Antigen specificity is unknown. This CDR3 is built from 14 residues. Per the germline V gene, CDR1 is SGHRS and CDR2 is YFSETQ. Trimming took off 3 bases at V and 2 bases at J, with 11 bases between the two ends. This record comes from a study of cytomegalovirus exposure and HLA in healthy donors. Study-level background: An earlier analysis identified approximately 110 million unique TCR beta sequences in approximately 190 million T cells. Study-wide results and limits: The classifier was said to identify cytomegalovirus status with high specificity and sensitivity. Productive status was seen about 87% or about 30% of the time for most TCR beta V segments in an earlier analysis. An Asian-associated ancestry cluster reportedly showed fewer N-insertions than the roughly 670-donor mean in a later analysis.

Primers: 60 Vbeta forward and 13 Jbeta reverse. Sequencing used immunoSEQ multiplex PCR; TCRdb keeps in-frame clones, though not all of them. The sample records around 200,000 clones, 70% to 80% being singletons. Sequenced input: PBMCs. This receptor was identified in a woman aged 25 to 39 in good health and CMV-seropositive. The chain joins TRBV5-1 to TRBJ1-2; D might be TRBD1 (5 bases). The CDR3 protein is CASSSGGRNYGYTF. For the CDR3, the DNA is TGCGCCAGCAGCTCGGGGGGACGGAACTATGGCTACACCTTC.